One and the same sample provided the 13 T cell receptor beta chains below, sequenced in a study of OX40 agonist ivuxolimab in advanced cancers. Data came from immunoSEQ multiplex PCR; TCRdb stores just in-frame clones and leaves some out. The table has about 45,000 clones, about 89% seen once. The material was CD4+ or CD8+ T cells sorted from blood, obtained in a trial of the OX40 agonist ivuxolimab. The receptors derive from an adult with an advanced solid tumor such as melanoma, head and neck, liver or kidney cancer.

J is TRBJ2-3 and V is TRBV13, with D maybe TRBD2 (5 bases). V dropped 2 bases and J dropped 10 bases, with 16 bases sitting between them. The CDR3 is 14 amino acids. Looked up from germline, CDR1 is PRHDT and CDR2 is FYEKMQ (reference sequence). The CDR3 region is CASSLRGSEAPQYF. CDR3 nucleotide sequence: TGTGCCAGCAGCTTACGGGGTAGCGAGGCGCCGCAGTATTTT.

The V and J genes are TRBV7-6 and TRBJ2-6; D remains ambiguous. V was clipped by 5 bases and J by 2 bases, with 13 bases between them. The CDR3 consists of 16 residues. Germline CDR1 reads SGHVS; CDR2 reads FNYEAQ. The CDR3 sequence is CASSRPHGAGANVLTF. The CDR3 DNA is TGTGCCAGCAGCCGACCGCACGGTGCTGGGGCCAACGTCCTGACTTTC.

The chain is built from TRBV7-9 and TRBJ2-2, with 7 bases aligning to TRBD2. This CDR3 comprises 16 residues. V lost 5 bases and J lost 1; bases outside the gene matches: 7. The V gene's germline CDR1 is SEHNR and CDR2 FQNEAQ (reference sequence). The CDR3 bases are TGTGCCAGCAGCCAGGGTTCTAGCGGGAACACCGGGGAGCTGTTTTTT. Its protein is CASSQGSSGNTGELFF.

The rearrangement joins TRBV7-9 to TRBJ2-3; 9 nucleotides align to TRBD2. V was clipped by 1 base and J by 5 bases; unmatched bases: 4. The CDR3 sequence is 15 residues long. Germline values: CDR1 SEHNR, CDR2 FQNEAQ (reference sequence). The CDR3 nucleotides are TGTGCCAGCAGCTTAGAGGGACTAGCTGTAGATACGCAGTATTTT. This codes for CASSLEGLAVDTQYF.

This clone was picked up one time. V gene TRBV7-9 combines with J gene TRBJ2-7; no firm D call. The ends were cut back, 4 bases at V and 3 bases at J, with 13 bases in the middle. Germline V gene sequence: CDR1 SEHNR, CDR2 FQNEAQ (reference sequence). The CDR3 is made up of 14 amino acids. CDR3 coding DNA: TGTGCCAGCAGCTCCTACGTTCACGGCTACGAGCAGTACTTC. Amino acids: CASSSYVHGYEQYF.

V is TRBV11-3 and J is TRBJ2-5; D is uncertain. The CDR3 spans 13 residues. The V gene lost 1 base and the J gene lost 3 bases, with 6 bases spanning the gap. Germline lookup yields CDR1 SGHNT and CDR2 YENEEA. CDR3 sequence reads: CASSLVLKETQYF. The CDR3 coding sequence is TGTGCCAGCAGCTTAGTGCTAAAAGAGACCCAGTACTTC.

The chain employs TRBV21-1 and TRBJ2-7; the table's D call, TRBD1, was not checked against the DNA. TRBV21-1 is listed as a pseudogene. The CDR3 loop spans 16 amino acids. In DNA, the CDR3 is TGTGCCAGCAGCACCGAGACAGTTCCTAATTTCTACGAGCAGTACTTC. Encoded protein: CASSTETVPNFYEQYF.

This clone was observed a single time. This rearrangement joins TRBV15 to TRBJ2-5; TRBD2 agrees at 14 bases. Germline V lookup: CDR1 LNHNV, CDR2 YYDKDF (reference sequence). This CDR3 is 18 amino acids long. J was trimmed by 0 bases and V by 6 bases; bases with no gene match: 9. The CDR3 DNA is TGTGCCACCAGTTACAAGGGGACTAGCGGGAGATACCAAGAGACCCAGTACTTC. It encodes CATSYKGTSGRYQETQYF.

V usage is TRBV7-9 and J usage is TRBJ2-5, with TRBD1 identical over 7 bases. This CDR3 is built from 14 residues. The V segment lost 1 base and the J segment 7 bases; nucleotides outside the gene matches: 6. The germline V gene encodes CDR1 SEHNR and CDR2 FQNEAQ (reference sequence). The CDR3 DNA reads TGTGCCAGCAGCTTAGACAGGGGCGCGAGGACCCAGTACTTC. As protein: CASSLDRGARTQYF. The whole variable domain, remainder taken from reference TRBV7-9 and TRBJ2-5, is DTGVSQNPRHKITKRGQNVTFRCDPISEHNRLYWYRQTLGQGPEFLTYFQNEAQLEKSRLLSDRFSAERPKGSFSTLEIQRTEQGDSAMYLCASSLDRGARTQYFGPGTRLLVL.

This sequence joins TRBV10-1 and TRBJ2-7; D tentatively fits TRBD1 or TRBD2 (5 bases each). V was pared by 4 bases and J by 3 bases, with 10 bases between. The CDR3 consists of 13 residues. The V gene's germline CDR1 is WNHNN and CDR2 SYGVQD (reference sequence). The CDR3 reads CASSGDRDYEQYF. DNA of the CDR3: TGCGCCAGCAGTGGGGACCGCGACTACGAGCAGTACTTC.

The CDR3 loop is CASSRQGYYGYTF. CDR3 sequence (DNA): TGTGCCAGCAGTAGACAGGGCTACTATGGCTACACCTTC. This chain links TRBV27 with TRBJ1-2; 7 nucleotides agree with TRBD1. V lost 5 bases to trimming and J lost 3 bases; unmatched junction nucleotides: 3. This CDR3 region has 13 residues. Per the germline V gene, CDR1 is MNHEY and CDR2 is SMNVEV (reference sequence).

The chain couples TRBV5-1 to TRBJ2-7; D gene ambiguous. Germline CDR1 SGHRS, CDR2 YFSETQ. The length of the CDR3 is 13 residues. V shed 1 base and J shed 1 base, with 6 bases lying between them. The DNA for the CDR3 is TGCGCCAGCAGCTTGTACTATTCCTACGAGCAGTACTTC. It translates to CASSLYYSYEQYF. The variable domain in full, completed from reference TRBV5-1 and TRBJ2-7, reads KAGVTQTPRYLIKTRGQQVTLSCSPISGHRSVSWYQQTPGQGLQFLFEYFSETQRNKGNFPGRFSGRQFSNSRSEMNVSTLELGDSALYLCASSLYYSYEQYFGPGTRLTVT.

Written as DNA, the CDR3 is TGCAGCGTTGGGGGACAGTCCTTCTCCTACGAGCAGTACTTC. It yields the protein CSVGGQSFSYEQYF. V gene TRBV29-1 combines with J gene TRBJ2-7, with 7 positions matching TRBD1. This CDR3 has 14 amino acids. V lost 4 bases to trimming and J lost 0 bases; unmatched junction nucleotides: 6. Germline V gene lookup returns CDR1 SQVTM and CDR2 ANQGSEA.